This TCR beta chain was recorded in a study of regulatory T cells in long-lasting Graves disease. As for the study in general: Graves' patients, diagnosed recently, had received antithyroid drugs under 3 months.

Both iRepertoire HTBI primers and Arm-PCR of CDR3 regions were used to build the TCR beta libraries. TCRdb processed the multiplex PCR reads anew with MiXCR; each CDR3 protein has one entry. The sample shows a few hundred thousand distinct CDR3 sequences, over 15% of them seen only once. Time point described: newly diagnosed GD, antithyroid drugs for less than 3 months. PBMC-derived RNA was used for the TCR library. In its sample, this clonotype was seen many times. The antigen remains undetermined. In germline, CDR1 is SGHAT, CDR2 FQNNGV. V was clipped by 5 bases and J by 2 bases, with 17 bases between them. The CDR3 is made up of 16 amino acids. Study findings and constraints: Preferential use of TRBV28, TRBJ1-2 and TRBJ2-5 was seen in persistent disease.

This sample was also put to use in a study of T cells in Graves' hyperthyroidism and ophthalmopathy. From that paper: In validation, the model predicted ophthalmopathy. These predictions came a median about 6.8 months before onset.

The material was peripheral blood mononuclear cells (PBMCs), obtained at new diagnosis, from a patient treated with antithyroid drugs. V usage is TRBV11-2 and J usage is TRBJ2-3; possible D gene TRBD2, 6 bases. The source of this sequence is a man between 35 and 55 years old with Graves disease. As DNA, the CDR3 is TGTGCCAGCAGCCCCGGGAAGCGGGTTATCACAGATACGCAGTATTTT. Translation gives CASSPGKRVITDTQYF. The full variable domain, with the rest looked up from reference TRBV11-2 and TRBJ2-3, is EAGVAQSPRYKIIEKRQSVAFWCNPISGHATLYWYQQILGQGPKLLIQFQNNGVVDDSQLPKDRFSAERLKGVDSTLKIQPAKLEDSAVYLCASSPGKRVITDTQYFGPGTRLTVL.